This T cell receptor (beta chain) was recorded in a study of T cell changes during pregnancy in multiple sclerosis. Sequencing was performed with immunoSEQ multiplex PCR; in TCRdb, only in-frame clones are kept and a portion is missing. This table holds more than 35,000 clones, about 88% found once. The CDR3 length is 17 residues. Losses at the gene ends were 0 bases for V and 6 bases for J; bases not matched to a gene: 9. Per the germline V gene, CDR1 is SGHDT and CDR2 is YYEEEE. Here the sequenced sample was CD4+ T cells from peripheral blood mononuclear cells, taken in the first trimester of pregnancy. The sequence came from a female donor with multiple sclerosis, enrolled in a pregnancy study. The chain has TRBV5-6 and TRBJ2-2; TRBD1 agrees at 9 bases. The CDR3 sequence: CASSLVQGALRSGELFF. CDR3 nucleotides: TGTGCCAGCAGCTTGGTACAGGGGGCTTTACGGTCCGGGGAGCTGTTTTTT.